The sequence of this T cell receptor beta chain was determined in a study of a mutant IDH1 vaccine in newly diagnosed glioma. As to this clone: Its antigen remains unidentified. A junction end diverges from the germline sequence, so it may reflect a read error.

There are 13 residues in the CDR3. CDR1 SGHAT and CDR2 FQNNGV come from the germline V gene. Indicated time point: week 5, during vaccination. Vaccine doses each comprised 300 ug of mutant IDH1 20-mer peptide, with topical imiquimod. Only in-frame clones appear in the TCRdb table, and some are missing; sequencing was by immunoSEQ multiplex PCR. Of about 51,000 clones in the sample, around 80% were seen once. The rearrangement uses TRBV11-2 and TRBJ2-7, with 9 bases lining up with TRBD2. This TCR came from a woman aged 40 to 50 with glioma. The material sequenced was PBMCs, taken from a glioma patient whose treatment included an IDH1 peptide vaccine. CDR3 residues: CASSLPWTSESHF. In DNA form, the CDR3 reads TGTGCCAGCAGCTTACCGTGGACTAGCGAGTCGCACTTC.